The 27 T cell receptor beta chains below all came from one sample that was sequenced in a study of blood T cell repertoires in COVID-19. The protocol was immunoSEQ multiplex PCR, while the TCRdb copy is restricted to in-frame clones and leaves out a portion. Among 200,000 to 250,000 clones, approximately 84% were seen once, and the ten largest hold approximately 15%. Material: PBMCs or T cells enriched from blood (not recorded which). Receptors were obtained from a man aged 35 to 55 who had recovered from COVID-19.

The chain uses TRBV9 and TRBJ1-2; D ambiguous. The germline V gene encodes CDR1 SGDLS and CDR2 YYNGEE. The CDR3 has 14 amino acids. V was clipped by 4 bases and J by 5 bases, with 15 bases between them. CDR3 DNA sequence: TGTGCCAGCAGCCCCGGGAGGGCCAGGTATGGCTACACCTTC. Its translation: CASSPGRARYGYTF.

In DNA, the CDR3 is TGTGCCAGCTCACCCGAGACAGTGATCAAGCCCCAGCATTTT. Its translation: CASSPETVIKPQHF. The chain employs TRBV18 and TRBJ1-5; weak D call: TRBD1 (5 bases). The CDR3 is 14 residues long. Germline V gene data show CDR1 as KGHSH and CDR2 as LQKENI. Trimming took 3 bases from V and 8 from J, leaving 14 bases between them. The whole variable domain, remainder taken from reference TRBV18 and TRBJ1-5, is NAGVMQNPRHLVRRRGQEARLRCSPMKGHSHVYWYRQLPEEGLKFMVYLQKENIIDESGMPKERFSAEFPKEGPSILRIQQVVRGDSAAYFCASSPETVIKPQHFGDGTRLSIL.

This clone has just one count. The chain combines TRBV6-4 with TRBJ2-7, with TRBD1 identical over 9 bases. This CDR3 is 15 amino acids long. V lost 3 bases to trimming and J lost 5 bases; unmatched junction nucleotides: 8. Per germline, CDR1 MRHNA and CDR2 SNTAGT. The CDR3 bases are TGTGCCAGCAGTGAAGCGCGACAGGGGGAGGACGAGCAGTACTTC. It codes for CASSEARQGEDEQYF.

This rearrangement joins TRBV2 to TRBJ1-5; D is uncertain. The CDR3 runs 14 residues. Germline V gives CDR1 SNHLY, CDR2 FYNNEI. Trimming shortened V by 6 bases and J by 7 bases, and 16 bases separated the two germline ends. The CDR3 here is CASRFGGQSQPQHF. The CDR3 nucleotides are TGTGCCAGCAGATTCGGTGGGCAGAGCCAGCCCCAGCATTTT.

The rearrangement joins TRBV19 to TRBJ1-3; D is possibly TRBD1 (6 bases). The V end was cut by 7 bases, the J end by 5 bases, with 12 bases between. Germline V CDR1 and CDR2: LNHDA, SQIVND (reference sequence). The CDR3 consists of 13 residues. This chain's CDR3 is CASKNRARNTIYF. As DNA, the CDR3 is TGTGCCAGTAAGAACAGGGCACGAAACACCATATATTTT.

The chain links TRBV9 to TRBJ2-1; 9 bases match TRBD2. The CDR3 totals 18 residues. Germline V gives CDR1 SGDLS, CDR2 YYNGEE. Trimming cost V 7 bases and J 1 base; bases outside gene matches: 15. The CDR3 protein is CASERPFIAGESYNEQFF. The CDR3 coding sequence is TGTGCCAGCGAGCGACCTTTCATAGCGGGGGAATCCTACAATGAGCAGTTCTTC.

The chain has TRBV28 and TRBJ1-2; 8 nucleotides line up with TRBD1. The V gene's germline CDR1 is MDHEN and CDR2 SYDVKM. Trimming at V came to 4 bases and at J to 6 bases, leaving 4 bases not matched to a gene. The CDR3 length is 13 residues. The CDR3 region is CASSSGQENGYTF. Written as DNA, the CDR3 is TGTGCCAGCAGTTCGGGACAGGAGAATGGCTACACCTTC.

V and J are TRBV2 and TRBJ2-5; D is possibly TRBD2 (7 bases). This CDR3 spans 14 amino acids. Per germline, CDR1 SNHLY and CDR2 FYNNEI. Trimming cost V 8 bases and J 2 bases, with 15 bases left between them. The CDR3 reads CASWGGGIQETQYF. The CDR3 DNA is TGTGCCAGCTGGGGGGGCGGGATTCAAGAGACCCAGTACTTC.

The rearrangement uses TRBV2 and TRBJ1-5, with a possible D match to TRBD1 (5 bases). Germline assignment: CDR1 SNHLY and CDR2 FYNNEI. The CDR3 has 16 residues. The germline V and J ends were trimmed by 8 bases and 2 bases, with 19 bases remaining between them. As DNA, the CDR3 is TGTGCCAGCGGGGGGTCCTCGCTGGGTGGCAATCAGCCCCAGCATTTT. This gives the protein CASGGSSLGGNQPQHF.

The chain links TRBV5-1 to TRBJ1-1, with D uncertain. V was cut by 7 bases and J by 1 base, with 11 bases left in between. Germline assignment: CDR1 SGHRS and CDR2 YFSETQ. This CDR3 comprises 13 residues. The chain's CDR3 is CASRMERNTEAFF. The CDR3 region has the DNA TGCGCCAGCCGAATGGAGAGGAACACTGAAGCTTTCTTT.

The V gene is TRBV7-8, the J gene TRBJ2-7; no definite D call. CDR3 length: 12 amino acids. Germline V gives CDR1 SGHVS, CDR2 FQNEAQ. The germline V and J ends were trimmed by 1 base and 6 bases, with 7 bases remaining between them. This CDR3 is CASSLGRSEQYF. CDR3 sequence (DNA): TGTGCCAGCAGCTTAGGACGGAGCGAGCAGTACTTC.

The genes are TRBV5-4 and TRBJ1-2; 11 nucleotides align to TRBD1. J was trimmed by 5 bases and V by 4 bases; bases with no gene match: 10. The length of the CDR3 is 16 residues. The germline V gene has CDR1 SGHNT and CDR2 YYREEE (reference sequence). CDR3 DNA: TGTGCCAGCAGCAGTACCGGGACAGGGGGGCCTTATGGCTACACCTTC. Protein: CASSSTGTGGPYGYTF.

The chain uses TRBV7-2 and TRBJ2-3, with 10 bases identical to TRBD2. Trimming at V came to 6 bases and at J to 3 bases, leaving 18 bases not matched to a gene. In germline, CDR1 is SGHTA, CDR2 FQGNSA. The CDR3 has 19 amino acids. CDR3 sequence: CASRLSPSGRGLQTDTQYF. The CDR3 nucleotides read TGTGCCAGCAGACTTAGCCCCAGCGGGAGGGGATTGCAGACAGATACGCAGTATTTT.

The chain couples TRBV5-1 to TRBJ2-1, with D perhaps matching TRBD1 (6 bases). Trimming removed 4 bases from V and 0 bases from J, with 14 bases in between. CDR3 length: 16 amino acids. Germline loops: CDR1 SGHRS, CDR2 YFSETQ. The CDR3 sequence: CASSNGQHPSYNEQFF. CDR3 coding DNA: TGCGCCAGCAGCAACGGACAGCACCCCTCCTACAATGAGCAGTTCTTC.

This clone came up a few times. The gene calls are TRBV6-2 or TRBV6-3 and TRBJ1-2; perhaps TRBD1 as D (6 bases). The CDR3 spans 13 residues. Germline V lookup: CDR1 MNHEY, CDR2 SVGEGT. V shed 5 bases and J shed 6 bases, with 13 bases lying between them. The CDR3 coding sequence is TGTGCCAGCAGTCCGACGAGGGGGAATGGCTACACCTTC. Translating it yields CASSPTRGNGYTF.

The CDR3 coding sequence is TGTGCCTGGAGTATACAGGGGGCCGTTGGTGGCTACACCTTC. Its translation: CAWSIQGAVGGYTF. This sequence joins TRBV30 and TRBJ1-2; TRBD1 aligns across 9 bases. Germline V gives CDR1 GTSNPN, CDR2 SVGIG (reference sequence). After removal of 2 bases from V and 7 bases from J, the junction contained 8 bases not matched to a gene. This CDR3 comprises 14 residues.

This rearrangement joins TRBV10-2 to TRBJ2-7; D is possibly TRBD1 (5 bases). The CDR3 runs to 15 residues. Trimming removed 0 bases from V and 6 bases from J, with 15 bases in between. CDR1 and CDR2 (germline): WSHSY, SAAADI. The CDR3 spells CASSESKSGAGEQYF. CDR3 nucleotide sequence: TGCGCCAGCAGTGAGTCGAAGAGTGGGGCCGGCGAGCAGTACTTC.

The chain links TRBV2 to TRBJ1-1, with D possibly TRBD1 on 6 matching bases. The V and J ends lost 2 bases and 3 bases respectively, with 28 bases between them. The CDR3 spans 20 residues. CDR1 is SNHLY, CDR2 FYNNEI, per germline. CDR3 sequence reads: CASSESVRWSVRRGDTEAFF. CDR3 DNA: TGTGCCAGCAGTGAATCAGTCAGGTGGAGTGTACGCAGGGGCGACACTGAAGCTTTCTTT. Supplemented by reference TRBV2 and TRBJ1-1, the full variable domain reads EPEVTQTPSHQVTQMGQEVILRCVPISNHLYFYWYRQILGQKVEFLVSFYNNEISEKSEIFDDQFSVERPDGSNFTLKIRSTKLEDSAMYFCASSESVRWSVRRGDTEAFFGQGTRLTVV.

The chain carries TRBV28 and TRBJ2-2; D not certain. Between the trimmed V and J ends, which lost 8 bases and 0 bases, there was a span of 4 bases. This CDR3 is built from 12 residues. Germline lookup yields CDR1 MDHEN and CDR2 SYDVKM. CDR3 coding DNA: TGTGCCAGCCCGGCGAACACCGGGGAGCTGTTTTTT. This translates into CASPANTGELFF.

The chain employs TRBV12-5 and TRBJ2-2; possibly TRBD2 for D (6 bases). Germline V lookup: CDR1 LGHNT, CDR2 FRNRAP. The CDR3 has 13 residues. V was trimmed by 6 bases and J by 5 bases, leaving 10 bases between them. The CDR3 region is CASGRRETGELFF. The CDR3 nucleotides read TGTGCTAGTGGACGGAGGGAGACCGGGGAGCTGTTTTTT.

This chain uses TRBV5-1 with TRBJ1-1; unclear D gene. The CDR3 is made up of 14 amino acids. V shed 3 bases and J shed 1 base, with 10 bases lying between them. The germline V gene has CDR1 SGHRS and CDR2 YFSETQ. The CDR3: CASSSGNRNTEAFF. The CDR3 DNA reads TGCGCCAGCAGCTCAGGTAATCGGAACACTGAAGCTTTCTTT.

The rearrangement links TRBV7-2 to TRBJ1-3; 8 nucleotides align to TRBD1. V trimming: 5 bases; J trimming: 3 bases; junction bases outside the gene matches: 6. The germline gives CDR1 SGHTA, CDR2 FQGNSA. This CDR3 spans 15 amino acids. In nucleotides, the CDR3 is TGTGCCAGCAGCGTCAGGGGGCTATTTGGAAACACCATATATTTT. It yields the protein CASSVRGLFGNTIYF.

V gene TRBV6-4 combines with J gene TRBJ2-7; possibly TRBD2 for D (6 bases). The germline V gene encodes CDR1 MRHNA and CDR2 SNTAGT. This CDR3 is built from 13 residues. V was clipped by 7 bases and J by 3 bases, with 13 bases between them. DNA for the CDR3: TGTGCCAGCACCCTGTCGGGGGACTACGAGCAGTACTTC. Protein: CASTLSGDYEQYF.

The chain couples TRBV7-2 to TRBJ1-4; 11 bases align to TRBD1. In germline, CDR1 is SGHTA, CDR2 FQGNSA. V shed 5 bases and J 0 bases; nucleotides not matched to a gene: 5. The CDR3 runs to 17 residues. This CDR3 reads CASSRGQGEATNEKLFF. The CDR3 DNA follows: TGTGCCAGCAGCCGGGGACAGGGGGAGGCAACTAATGAAAAACTGTTTTTT.

The count of this clone is one. V and J are TRBV11-2 and TRBJ1-6; possible D gene TRBD1, 5 bases. This CDR3 contains 15 residues. Germline CDR1 reads SGHAT; CDR2 reads FQNNGV. V lost 4 bases to trimming and J lost 8 bases, with 15 bases between them. The CDR3 bases are TGTGCCAGCAGCTCACAGACCCGGGGGGATTCACCCCTCCACTTT. This gives the protein CASSSQTRGDSPLHF.

V and J are TRBV7-8 and TRBJ1-1; possible D gene TRBD1, 5 bases. V lost 4 bases to trimming and J lost 0 bases, with 21 bases between them. The CDR3 runs 18 residues. Germline lookup yields CDR1 SGHVS and CDR2 FQNEAQ. The CDR3 here is CASSWGSRGSRMNTEAFF. In DNA form, the CDR3 reads TGTGCCAGCAGCTGGGGGTCCCGGGGGTCAAGGATGAACACTGAAGCTTTCTTT.

The chain combines TRBV7-9 with TRBJ2-5; 7 nucleotides match TRBD1. V was clipped by 4 bases and J by 4 bases; unmatched bases: 6. Germline V gives CDR1 SEHNR, CDR2 FQNEAQ (reference sequence). CDR3 size: 14 residues. CDR3 in DNA: TGTGCCAGCAGCTATACAGGGGTGGGAGAGACCCAGTACTTC. It translates to CASSYTGVGETQYF.